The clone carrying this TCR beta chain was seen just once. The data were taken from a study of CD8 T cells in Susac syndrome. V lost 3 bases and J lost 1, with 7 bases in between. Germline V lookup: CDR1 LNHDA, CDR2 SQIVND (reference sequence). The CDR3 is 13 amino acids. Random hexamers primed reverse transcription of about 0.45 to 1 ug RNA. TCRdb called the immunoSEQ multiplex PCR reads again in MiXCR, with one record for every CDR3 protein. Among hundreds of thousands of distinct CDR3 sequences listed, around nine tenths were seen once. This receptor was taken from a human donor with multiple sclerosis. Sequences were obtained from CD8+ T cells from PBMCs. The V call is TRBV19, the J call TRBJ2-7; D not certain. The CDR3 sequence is CASSISESYEQYF. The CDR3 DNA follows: TGTGCCAGTAGTATTTCGGAGTCCTACGAGCAGTACTTC.